The 13 T cell receptor beta chains below come from one sample, sequenced in a study of shared clonotypes between healthy human individuals. Clones were sequenced by immunoSEQ multiplex PCR, and TCRdb holds only the in-frame ones, with some missing. The top ten hold under 2% of the sample, which has 600,000 to 800,000 clones, 72% seen once. Sequencing used memory CD4+ T cells sorted from blood. Subset described: CD45RA-negative fraction. These TCRs come from a woman in her thirties in good health.

A single count supports this clone. This chain uses TRBV7-7 with TRBJ2-7, with 10 bases fitting TRBD1. The CDR3 totals 13 residues. After removal of 3 bases from V and 6 bases from J, the junction contained 2 bases not matched to a gene. Germline assignment: CDR1 SSHAT and CDR2 FNYEAQ (reference sequence). CDR3 bases: TGTGCCAGCAGCTTGGACAGGGGGGCCGAGCAGTACTTC. This codes for CASSLDRGAEQYF.

The gene calls are TRBV7-9 and TRBJ2-3; possible D gene TRBD2, 5 bases. V was clipped by 3 bases and J by 3 bases, with 10 bases between them. Germline assignment: CDR1 SEHNR and CDR2 FQNEAQ (reference sequence). There are 14 residues in the CDR3. DNA for the CDR3: TGTGCCAGCAGCTTCGAGGGAGAAACAGATACGCAGTATTTT. This codes for CASSFEGETDTQYF.

The chain employs TRBV12-5 and TRBJ1-5, with D perhaps matching TRBD1 (5 bases). Trimming removed 7 bases from V and 0 bases from J, with 13 bases in between. Germline V CDR1 and CDR2: LGHNT, FRNRAP. The CDR3 sequence is 15 residues long. The CDR3, as DNA: TGTGCTAGTGATAGAGGGCAGGGTAGCAATCAGCCCCAGCATTTT. Amino acids: CASDRGQGSNQPQHF. The full variable domain, in which reference TRBV12-5 and TRBJ1-5 provide the parts outside the CDR3, is DARVTQTPRHKVTEMGQEVTMRCQPILGHNTVFWYRQTMMQGLELLAYFRNRAPLDDSGMPKDRFSAEMPDATLATLKIQPSEPRDSAVYFCASDRGQGSNQPQHFGDGTRLSIL.

The V call is TRBV19, the J call TRBJ1-5, with D possibly TRBD1 on 6 matching bases. This CDR3 contains 15 residues. CDR1 LNHDA and CDR2 SQIVND come from the germline V gene (reference sequence). With 3 bases removed from V and 3 bases from J, the gap between germline ends came to 12 bases. CDR3 protein: CASSIRGQFNQPQHF. The CDR3 DNA reads as TGTGCCAGTAGTATTCGCGGACAGTTCAATCAGCCCCAGCATTTT.

The chain has TRBV30 and TRBJ2-7; D might be TRBD1 or TRBD2, each matching 6 bases. Trimming cost V 3 bases and J 3 bases, with 21 bases left between them. The germline V gene has CDR1 GTSNPN and CDR2 SVGIG (reference sequence). The CDR3 covers 16 residues. CDR3 bases: TGTGCCTGGAGGTCTGGGGGGCTCCTTCGATACTACGAGCAGTACTTC. Encoded protein: CAWRSGGLLRYYEQYF.

This clone was counted only a few times. Different DNA sequences within this sample yield the same CDR3. The rearrangement uses TRBV27 and TRBJ1-2; a weak D match, TRBD1 (6 bases). With 0 bases removed from V and 4 bases from J, the gap between germline ends came to 6 bases. CDR1 MNHEY and CDR2 SMNVEV come from the germline V gene (reference sequence). The CDR3 has 13 residues. CDR3 protein: CASSLSGGYGYTF. CDR3 nucleotides: TGTGCCAGCAGTTTATCAGGGGGCTATGGCTACACCTTC.

The sample holds a few counts of this clone. The rearrangement links TRBV6-6 to TRBJ1-5; TRBD1 aligns across 9 bases. With V trimmed by 6 bases and J by 6 bases, 6 bases remained unmatched. Germline V gene lookup returns CDR1 MNHNY and CDR2 SVGAGI (reference sequence). The CDR3 totals 14 residues. CDR3 coding DNA: TGTGCCAGCAGAAGGACAGGGGATTTTCAGCCCCAGCATTTT. Protein: CASRRTGDFQPQHF.

The chain is built from TRBV30 and TRBJ2-1; no clear D. The germline V gene encodes CDR1 GTSNPN and CDR2 SVGIG (reference sequence). V was trimmed by 1 base and J by 8 bases, leaving 12 bases between them. The CDR3 is 13 amino acids. DNA for the CDR3: TGTGCCTGGAGTGGTAGTTTGGCTGATGAGCAGTTCTTC. Translating gives CAWSGSLADEQFF.

This clone was observed a handful of times. The gene calls are TRBV18 and TRBJ2-7; D remains ambiguous. Germline-derived CDR1 and CDR2 are KGHSH and LQKENI. CDR3 size: 15 residues. Trimming cost V 3 bases and J 1 base, with 13 bases left between them. DNA for the CDR3: TGTGCCAGCTCACCGGGCATCAGCCGGTCCTACGAGCAGTACTTC. Its protein product is CASSPGISRSYEQYF.

The rearrangement joins TRBV2 to TRBJ2-7; no firm D call. V lost 4 bases and J lost 5, with 9 bases in between. Per germline, CDR1 SNHLY and CDR2 FYNNEI. This CDR3 region has 12 residues. DNA for the CDR3: TGTGCCAGCAGTGCCTCCGGAAACGAGCAGTACTTC. Translated, it gives CASSASGNEQYF.

The rearrangement uses TRBV11-3 and TRBJ2-1, with 9 nucleotides matching TRBD2. Germline-derived CDR1 and CDR2 are SGHNT and YENEEA. Trimming took 0 bases from V and 2 from J; bases not matched to a gene: 2. CDR3 size: 16 residues. DNA of the CDR3: TGTGCCAGCAGCTTAGAAGGGACTAGCCCCTACAATGAGCAGTTCTTC. Protein product: CASSLEGTSPYNEQFF. The full variable domain, in which reference TRBV11-3 and TRBJ2-1 provide the parts outside the CDR3, is EAGVVQSPRYKIIEKKQPVAFWCNPISGHNTLYWYLQNLGQGPELLIRYENEEAVDDSQLPKDRFSAERLKGVDSTLKIQPAELGDSAVYLCASSLEGTSPYNEQFFGPGTRLTVL.

This chain joins TRBV7-2 and TRBJ1-5; D might be TRBD1 (5 bases). CDR1 SGHTA and CDR2 FQGNSA come from the germline V gene. V was cut by 3 bases and J by 11 bases, with 14 bases left in between. The CDR3 covers 13 residues. This CDR3 reads CASSFHDRQTQHF. As DNA, the CDR3 is TGTGCCAGCAGCTTCCACGACAGACAGACCCAGCATTTT.

The chain links TRBV29-1 to TRBJ2-1; perhaps D is TRBD1 or TRBD2 (5 bases each). V lost 4 bases, J lost 9 bases, and 13 bases lay in between. The CDR3 covers 12 residues. Per the germline V gene, CDR1 is SQVTM and CDR2 is ANQGSEA. CDR3 DNA: TGCAGCGTTGGAAAGGGACCGGGTGAGCAGTTCTTC. Its translation: CSVGKGPGEQFF.